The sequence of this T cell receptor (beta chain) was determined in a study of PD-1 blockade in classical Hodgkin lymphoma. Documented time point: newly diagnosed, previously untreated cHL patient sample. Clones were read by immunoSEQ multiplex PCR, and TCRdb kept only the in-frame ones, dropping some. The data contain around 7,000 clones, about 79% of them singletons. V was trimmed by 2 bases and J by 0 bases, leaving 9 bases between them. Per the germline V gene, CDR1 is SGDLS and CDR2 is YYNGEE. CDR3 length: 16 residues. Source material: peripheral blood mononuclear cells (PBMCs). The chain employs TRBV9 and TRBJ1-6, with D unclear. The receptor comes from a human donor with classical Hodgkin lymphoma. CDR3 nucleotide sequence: TGTGCCAGCAGCGTTGGCAGCAGCTCCTATAATTCACCCCTCCACTTT. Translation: CASSVGSSSYNSPLHF.